What follows are 25 T cell receptor beta chains derived from one specimen sequenced in a study of T cells in Graves' hyperthyroidism and ophthalmopathy. What was amplified from RNA transcripts were TCR beta CDR3 regions. First-round RT-PCR with HTBI primers amplified the TCR CDR3 region. From the multiplex PCR reads, TCRdb called clonotypes with MiXCR, one entry per CDR3 protein. Among 600,000 to 650,000 distinct CDR3 sequences listed, 15% to 20% were seen once. Sequenced input: blood. The receptors were gathered from a woman in her twenties or thirties with Graves' hyperthyroidism.

This clonotype has only a few counts. V and J are TRBV4-1 and TRBJ2-3, with 10 bases fitting TRBD2. V lost 4 bases to trimming and J lost 4 bases; unmatched junction nucleotides: 8. This CDR3 spans 16 amino acids. Germline V gives CDR1 MGHRA, CDR2 YSYEKL. The CDR3 bases are TGCGCCAGCAGCCCCCTTAGCGGGAGGTACCCAGATACGCAGTATTTT. It encodes CASSPLSGRYPDTQYF.

This clonotype appeared a few times. The V call is TRBV7-3, the J call TRBJ2-1, with 8 bases identical to TRBD2. Germline V gene lookup returns CDR1 SGHTA and CDR2 FQGTGA. The CDR3 has 16 residues. V shed 4 bases and J 9 bases; nucleotides not matched to a gene: 14. The CDR3 reads CASSSLPGLGPGEQFF. In DNA form, the CDR3 reads TGTGCCAGCAGCTCCCTACCGGGACTAGGACCCGGTGAGCAGTTCTTC. Full variable domain (outside the CDR3, taken from reference TRBV7-3 and TRBJ2-1): GAGVSQTPSNKVTEKGKYVELRCDPISGHTALYWYRQSLGQGPEFLIYFQGTGAADDSGLPNDRFFAVRPEGSVSTLKIQRTERGDSAVYLCASSSLPGLGPGEQFFGPGTRLTVL.

This clonotype has ten or more counts. The chain recombines TRBV5-1 with TRBJ2-3; no clear D gene. Looked up from germline, CDR1 is SGHRS and CDR2 is YFSETQ. CDR3 length: 12 amino acids. V was shortened by 4 bases and J by 5 bases, with 8 bases between the two germline ends. The CDR3 region is CASSRRGDTQYF. The CDR3 nucleotides are TGCGCCAGCAGCAGGAGAGGAGATACGCAGTATTTT.

This clonotype was counted many times. The chain combines TRBV2 with TRBJ2-5, with 7 bases lining up with TRBD2. The length of the CDR3 is 13 residues. Trimming took 11 bases from V and 4 from J; bases not matched to a gene: 10. From germline, CDR1 is SNHLY and CDR2 FYNNEI. The CDR3 loop is CAHGGGFVETQYF. Here the CDR3 DNA reads TGTGCCCACGGGGGAGGGTTTGTAGAGACCCAGTACTTC. Complete variable domain (other parts from reference TRBV2 and TRBJ2-5): EPEVTQTPSHQVTQMGQEVILRCVPISNHLYFYWYRQILGQKVEFLVSFYNNEISEKSEIFDDQFSVERPDGSNFTLKIRSTKLEDSAMYFCAHGGGFVETQYFGPGTRLLVL.

This clonotype was recorded many times. The chain uses TRBV28 and TRBJ1-1; no definite D call. Trimming pared 5 bases from V and 11 bases from J, leaving 21 bases between. The CDR3 has 14 residues. Germline V lookup: CDR1 MDHEN, CDR2 SYDVKM. The CDR3 coding sequence is TGTGCCAGCAGTATGATGAACGTCATGCAGTTGGCTTTCTTT. Encoded protein: CASSMMNVMQLAFF.

The V gene is TRBV27, the J gene TRBJ2-5; maybe TRBD1 (5 bases). V lost 6 bases and J lost 5, with 22 bases in between. Germline CDR1 reads MNHEY; CDR2 reads SMNVEV (reference sequence). The CDR3 is 16 amino acids. CDR3 in amino acids: CASRKRWQGLVETQYF. CDR3 bases: TGTGCCAGCAGAAAGAGGTGGCAGGGTTTAGTGGAGACCCAGTACTTC.

In its sample, this clonotype was seen many times. CDR3: CASRYLQGWDTEAFF. In nucleotides, the CDR3 is TGTGCCAGCAGGTACCTACAGGGCTGGGACACTGAAGCTTTCTTT. This chain uses TRBV11-2 with TRBJ1-1; maybe TRBD1 (6 bases). Germline lookup yields CDR1 SGHAT and CDR2 FQNNGV. The V end lost 6 bases, the J end lost 3 bases, and 17 bases lay between the germline ends. The CDR3 sequence is 15 residues long.

As to this clonotype: Just one base apart from a much larger clone, this may be a read error. Because the CDR3 is missing its conserved closing phenylalanine or tryptophan, this is likely a read error. This rearrangement joins TRBV20-1 to TRBJ2-7; D is uncertain. Germline CDR1 is DFQATT and CDR2 is SNEGSKA (reference sequence). Trimming took off 0 bases at V and 2 bases at J, with 14 bases between the two ends. This CDR3 spans 15 amino acids. The CDR3 DNA follows: TGCAGTGCTAGAGATCTATCATCAGCCACCTACGAGCAGTACTCC. Its translation is CSARDLSSATYEQYS.

This clonotype was seen repeatedly, ten times or more. This chain joins TRBV7-9 and TRBJ2-3, with TRBD2 matching over 14 bases. V shed 4 bases, J shed 6 bases, and the junction held 6 bases outside the gene matches. The CDR3 length is 16 residues. CDR1 is SEHNR, CDR2 FQNEAQ, per germline (reference sequence). The CDR3 spells CASSWGLAGVGDTQYF. DNA for the CDR3: TGTGCCAGCAGCTGGGGACTAGCGGGAGTTGGGGATACGCAGTATTTT.

This clonotype has ten or more counts. V usage is TRBV27 and J usage is TRBJ1-2; no clear D gene. CDR3 length: 13 amino acids. The germline CDR1 and CDR2 sequences are MNHEY and SMNVEV (reference sequence). V was trimmed by 5 bases and J by 3 bases, leaving 10 bases between them. For the CDR3, the DNA is TGTGCCAGCAGTAGTCGGCGAGACTATGGCTACACCTTC. Protein: CASSSRRDYGYTF.

The DNA of the CDR3 is TGTGCCAGCAGCTCACCAACCGGGACAGCCAAAAACATTCAGTACTTC. As protein: CASSSPTGTAKNIQYF. The chain combines TRBV6-1 with TRBJ2-4, with D perhaps being TRBD1 or TRBD2 (5 bases each). The V gene lost 6 bases and the J gene lost 0 bases, with 15 bases spanning the gap. CDR3 size: 16 residues. Germline V lookup: CDR1 MNHNS, CDR2 SASEGT.

In this sample, this clonotype turned up many times. The chain carries TRBV20-1 and TRBJ2-1; D is uncertain. Trimming removed 6 bases at V and 0 bases at J, with 6 bases between. The CDR3 length is 12 residues. Germline values: CDR1 DFQATT, CDR2 SNEGSKA (reference sequence). The CDR3 DNA follows: TGCAGTGCCCCAGACTCCTACAATGAGCAGTTCTTC. Translation gives CSAPDSYNEQFF.

This clonotype showed up many times. The J gene is TRBJ2-2, the V gene TRBV6-4; TRBD1 matches at 7 bases. V was clipped by 4 bases and J by 3 bases; unmatched bases: 2. This CDR3 comprises 14 residues. Germline V lookup: CDR1 MRHNA, CDR2 SNTAGT. CDR3 nucleotides: TGTGCCAGCAGTGGACAGGGAGACACCGGGGAGCTGTTTTTT. It is translated as CASSGQGDTGELFF.

This clonotype has more than one count but fewer than ten. A much larger clone differs from this one at a single base, so this may be a read error. The chain uses TRBV28 and TRBJ2-3; 10 bases line up with TRBD2. The CDR3 totals 15 residues. V shed 5 bases and J 2 bases; nucleotides not matched to a gene: 4. The germline V gene encodes CDR1 MDHEN and CDR2 SYDVKM. Here the CDR3 DNA reads TGTGCCAGCAGTGGAAGCGGGAGGGCCACAGATACGCAGTATTTT. Its translation is CASSGSGRATDTQYF.

This clonotype was counted ten times or more. The junction departs from germline at one end; a sequencing error may be responsible. The chain combines TRBV9 with TRBJ2-1; D ambiguous. The length of the CDR3 is 14 residues. From germline, CDR1 is SGDLS and CDR2 YYNGEE. This chain's CDR3 is CASSVDSSYNEQFF. CDR3 bases: TGCGCCAGCAGTGTGGATAGCTCCTACAATGAGCAGTTCTTC.

This clonotype was counted only a few times. A much larger clone is a single base away; this may be a read error. This likely comes from a read error, as the CDR3 has no conserved phenylalanine or tryptophan at its end. The rearrangement links TRBV12-3 or TRBV12-4 to TRBJ2-1, with a weak D call TRBD1 (5 bases). V lost 2 bases to trimming and J lost 2 bases, with 7 bases between them. This CDR3 is built from 14 residues. The CDR3: CASSLIGAYNEQFL. As DNA, the CDR3 is TGTGCCAGCAGTTTAATAGGGGCCTACAATGAGCAGTTCCTC.

This clonotype was picked up many times. This chain uses TRBV30 with TRBJ1-4; D gene ambiguous. There are 13 residues in the CDR3. Trimming took off 0 bases at V and 8 bases at J, with 10 bases between the two ends. The germline gives CDR1 GTSNPN, CDR2 SVGIG (reference sequence). The CDR3 here is CAWSVRLWEKLFF. The CDR3 DNA reads as TGTGCCTGGAGTGTACGACTTTGGGAAAAACTGTTTTTT. Full variable domain (outside the CDR3, taken from reference TRBV30 and TRBJ1-4): SQTIHQWPATLVQPVGSPLSLECTVEGTSNPNLYWYRQAAGRGLQLLFYSVGIGQISSEVPQNLSASRPQDRQFILSSKKLLLSDSGFYLCAWSVRLWEKLFFGSGTQLSVL.

The table lists this clonotype with many counts. V gene TRBV12-3 or TRBV12-4 combines with J gene TRBJ2-7; D could derive from TRBD1 or TRBD2 (5 bases each). The CDR3 spans 16 residues. The germline V and J ends were trimmed by 2 bases and 6 bases, with 20 bases remaining between them. The chain's CDR3 is CASSLNILGEQAEQYF. The DNA of the CDR3 is TGTGCCAGCAGTTTAAATATATTGGGGGAACAGGCCGAGCAGTACTTC.

This clonotype showed up many times. The chain combines TRBV30 with TRBJ2-2; D remains ambiguous. The CDR3 consists of 14 residues. Trimming stripped 4 bases from V and 3 bases from J, with 12 bases between. Germline CDR1 and CDR2: GTSNPN and SVGIG (reference sequence). CDR3 residues: CAWTRAEDTGELFF. The CDR3 nucleotides read TGTGCCTGGACAAGGGCGGAAGACACCGGGGAGCTGTTTTTT.

This clonotype was found many times. V is TRBV27 and J is TRBJ2-5, with TRBD2 matching over 10 bases. The V and J ends lost 7 bases and 3 bases, in that order; junction bases with no gene match: 8. The CDR3 is 15 residues long. CDR1 is MNHEY, CDR2 SMNVEV, per germline (reference sequence). CDR3 sequence reads: CASTILAGQEETQYF. DNA for the CDR3: TGTGCCAGCACGATACTAGCGGGGCAGGAAGAGACCCAGTACTTC.

V and J are TRBV12-3 or TRBV12-4 and TRBJ2-7; the D is unclear. Trimming took 5 bases from V and 1 from J, leaving 9 bases between them. The CDR3 extends over 13 amino acids. The CDR3 sequence is CASSVRNSYEQYF. The CDR3 DNA reads TGTGCCAGCAGTGTCAGGAATTCCTACGAGCAGTACTTC.

The chain has TRBV19 and TRBJ2-1, with D perhaps matching TRBD2 (6 bases). The length of the CDR3 is 13 residues. Trimming stripped 5 bases from V and 8 bases from J, with 13 bases between. CDR1 and CDR2 (germline): LNHDA, SQIVND (reference sequence). CDR3 region: CASSAGTLDEQFF. CDR3 DNA sequence: TGTGCCAGTAGTGCCGGGACTTTGGATGAGCAGTTCTTC.

CDR3 loop: CASSVWGGLNQPQHF. CDR3 nucleotide sequence: TGTGCCAGCAGTGTATGGGGGGGACTAAATCAGCCCCAGCATTTT. The rearrangement links TRBV2 to TRBJ1-5, with a weak D call TRBD1 (5 bases). CDR3 length: 15 amino acids. The V end was cut by 4 bases, the J end by 4 bases, with 14 bases between. Germline V gene lookup returns CDR1 SNHLY and CDR2 FYNNEI.

Many counts were recorded for this clonotype. The genes are TRBV20-1 and TRBJ2-3; possibly TRBD1 for D (5 bases). V gave up 3 bases and J gave up 11 bases, with 21 bases separating them. CDR1 is DFQATT, CDR2 SNEGSKA, per germline (reference sequence). CDR3 length equals 14 residues. The CDR3 DNA is TGCAGTGCTAGCAGGTCGGACACTATTTATGGGCAGTATTTT. Translation gives CSASRSDTIYGQYF.

Points on this clonotype: A much bigger clone sits one base away, suggesting this may be a read error. The chain is built from TRBV20-1 and TRBJ2-3, with 8 nucleotides matching TRBD1. Germline assignment: CDR1 DFQATT and CDR2 SNEGSKA (reference sequence). The CDR3 spans 11 residues. Written as DNA, the CDR3 is TGCAGTGTCGAGACAGGGGATACGCAGTGTTTT. Translated: CSVETGDTQCF.